This T cell receptor (beta chain) was recovered during a study of blood T cells in healthy people across ages. Each sample used at least 7 million PBMCs. A second PCR, run for roughly 7 to 12 cycles, used a sample-barcoded 5' primer plus a J-beta primer mix. A single record per CDR3 protein comes from TCRdb applying MiXCR to the 5' RACE reads. This sample has about 1.6 million distinct CDR3 sequences, with 30% to 35% found just once. CDR3 size: 16 residues. Germline CDR1 and CDR2: MNHEY and SMNVEV (reference sequence). The material sequenced was blood. The TCR comes from a woman in her 30s in good health. The chain carries TRBV27 and TRBJ2-5, with a tentative D call TRBD1 (8 bases). The DNA end lines up better with TRBJ2-7; the J call may be wrong. The CDR3 region has the DNA TGTGCCAGCAGTCAAAGGGGGGGACAGGATTCAGGCGAGCAGTACTTC. Translation: CASSQRGGQDSGEQYF.